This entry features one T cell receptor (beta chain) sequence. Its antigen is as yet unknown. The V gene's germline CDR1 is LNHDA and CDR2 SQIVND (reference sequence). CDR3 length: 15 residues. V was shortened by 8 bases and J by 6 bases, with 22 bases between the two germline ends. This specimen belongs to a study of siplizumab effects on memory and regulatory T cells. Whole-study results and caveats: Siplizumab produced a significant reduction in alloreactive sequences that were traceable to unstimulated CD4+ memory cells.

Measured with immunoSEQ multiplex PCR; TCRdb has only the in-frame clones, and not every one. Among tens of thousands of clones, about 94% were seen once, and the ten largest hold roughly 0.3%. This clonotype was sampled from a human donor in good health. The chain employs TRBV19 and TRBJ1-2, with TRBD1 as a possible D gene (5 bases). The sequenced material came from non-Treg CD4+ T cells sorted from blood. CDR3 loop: CASQIGEAGSNGYTF. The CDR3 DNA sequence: TGTGCCAGTCAAATCGGAGAGGCAGGGAGCAATGGCTACACCTTC.